The clone carrying this TCR beta chain was seen at least ten times. The antigen is not known. The data derive from a study of early T cells in non-severe SARS-CoV-2 infection. Study as a whole: Sequencing of unsorted whole blood was done on bulk RNA, leaving chains unpaired.

The protocol attached unique molecular identifiers to individual cDNA molecules. TCRdb recomputed calls from the 5' RACE reads with MiXCR, one row per CDR3 protein. The sample contains about 36,000 distinct CDR3 sequences, 6% to 7.5% of which appear only once. J lost 9 bases, V lost 5 bases, and 13 bases had no gene match. Germline V gene lookup returns CDR1 MNHNY and CDR2 SVGAGI (reference sequence). The CDR3 is 15 amino acids. Findings and caveats of the study: Missing private and CD4 specificities, VDJdb matching favored anti-spike CD8 responses.

V is TRBV6-6 and J is TRBJ1-2; 9 bases fit TRBD1. This material consisted of whole blood, taken at baseline. The TCR originated in an adult who was a healthcare worker with PCR-confirmed SARS-CoV-2 infection or an uninfected control (not recorded which). For the CDR3, the DNA is TGTGCCAGCAGTGCAAACAGGGGGCAATTTATTAGCTACACCTTC. Translating gives CASSANRGQFISYTF.